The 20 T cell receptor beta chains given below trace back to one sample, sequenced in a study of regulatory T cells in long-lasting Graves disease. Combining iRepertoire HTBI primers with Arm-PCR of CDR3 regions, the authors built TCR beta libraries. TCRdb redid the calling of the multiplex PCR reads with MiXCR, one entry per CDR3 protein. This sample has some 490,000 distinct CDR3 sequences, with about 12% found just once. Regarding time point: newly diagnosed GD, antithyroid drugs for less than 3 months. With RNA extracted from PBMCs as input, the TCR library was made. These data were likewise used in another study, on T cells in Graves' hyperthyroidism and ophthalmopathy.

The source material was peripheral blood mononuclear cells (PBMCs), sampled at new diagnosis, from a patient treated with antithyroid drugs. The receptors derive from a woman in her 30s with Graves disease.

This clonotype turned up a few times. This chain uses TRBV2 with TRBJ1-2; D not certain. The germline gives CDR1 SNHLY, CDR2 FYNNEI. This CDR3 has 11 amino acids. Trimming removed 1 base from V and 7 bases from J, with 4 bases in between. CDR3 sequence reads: CASSEDSGYTF. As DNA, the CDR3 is TGTGCCAGCAGTGAAGACAGTGGCTACACCTTC.

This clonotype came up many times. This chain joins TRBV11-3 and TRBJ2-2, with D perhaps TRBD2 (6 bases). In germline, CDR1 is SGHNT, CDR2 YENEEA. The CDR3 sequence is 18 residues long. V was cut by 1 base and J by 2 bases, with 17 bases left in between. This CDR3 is CASSLGLGEFYNTGELFF. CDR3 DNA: TGTGCCAGCAGCTTAGGACTAGGAGAATTCTACAACACCGGGGAGCTGTTTTTT.

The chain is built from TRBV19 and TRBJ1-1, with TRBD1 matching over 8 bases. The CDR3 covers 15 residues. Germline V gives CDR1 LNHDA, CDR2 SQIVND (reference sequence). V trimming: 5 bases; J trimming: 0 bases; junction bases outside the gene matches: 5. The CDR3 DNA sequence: TGTGCCAGTAGTCCCTGGACAGGGATGAACACTGAAGCTTTCTTT. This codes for CASSPWTGMNTEAFF. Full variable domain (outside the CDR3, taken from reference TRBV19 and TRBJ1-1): DGGITQSPKYLFRKEGQNVTLSCEQNLNHDAMYWYRQDPGQGLRLIYYSQIVNDFQKGDIAEGYSVSREKKESFPLTVTSAQKNPTAFYLCASSPWTGMNTEAFFGQGTRLTVV.

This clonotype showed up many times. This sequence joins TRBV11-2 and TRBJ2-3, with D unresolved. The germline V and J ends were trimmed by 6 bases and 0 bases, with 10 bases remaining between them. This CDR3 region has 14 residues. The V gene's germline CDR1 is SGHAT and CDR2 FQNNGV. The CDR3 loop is CASSPESSTDTQYF. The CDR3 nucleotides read TGTGCCAGCAGTCCGGAGAGTAGCACAGATACGCAGTATTTT.

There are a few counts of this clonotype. In DNA, the CDR3 is TGCAGTGCTCCGGGAAGAGTTACGCACAATGGCTACACCTTC. This sequence encodes CSAPGRVTHNGYTF. The V call is TRBV20-1, the J call TRBJ1-2; D gene uncertain. Per germline, CDR1 DFQATT and CDR2 SNEGSKA (reference sequence). There are 14 residues in the CDR3. With 5 bases removed from V and 6 bases from J, the gap between germline ends came to 19 bases.

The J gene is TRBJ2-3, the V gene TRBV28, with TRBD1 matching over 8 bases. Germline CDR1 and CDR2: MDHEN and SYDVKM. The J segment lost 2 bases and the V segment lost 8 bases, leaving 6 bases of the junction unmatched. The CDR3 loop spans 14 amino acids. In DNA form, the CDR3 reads TGTGCCAGCGGCGAGGACAGGGTCACAGATACGCAGTATTTT. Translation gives CASGEDRVTDTQYF.

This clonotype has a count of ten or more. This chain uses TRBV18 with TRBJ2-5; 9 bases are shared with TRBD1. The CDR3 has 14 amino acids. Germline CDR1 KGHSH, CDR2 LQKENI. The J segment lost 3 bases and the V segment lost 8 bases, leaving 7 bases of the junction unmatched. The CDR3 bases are TGTGCCAGCAGTCCGCGGACAGGGGAAGAGACCCAGTACTTC. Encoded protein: CASSPRTGEETQYF.

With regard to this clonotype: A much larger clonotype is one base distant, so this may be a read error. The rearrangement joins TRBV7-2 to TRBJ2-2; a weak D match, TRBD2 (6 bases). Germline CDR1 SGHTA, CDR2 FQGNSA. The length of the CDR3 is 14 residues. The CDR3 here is CASSSPRGTGGLFF. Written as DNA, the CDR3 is TGTGCCAGCAGCTCACCCCGAGGCACCGGGGGGCTGTTTTTT.

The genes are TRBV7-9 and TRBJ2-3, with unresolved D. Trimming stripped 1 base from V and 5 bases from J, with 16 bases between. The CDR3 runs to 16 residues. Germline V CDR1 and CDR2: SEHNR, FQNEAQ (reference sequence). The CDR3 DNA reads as TGTGCCAGCAGCTTAGTCCTCGGTCTACTCCGAGATACGCAGTATTTT. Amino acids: CASSLVLGLLRDTQYF.

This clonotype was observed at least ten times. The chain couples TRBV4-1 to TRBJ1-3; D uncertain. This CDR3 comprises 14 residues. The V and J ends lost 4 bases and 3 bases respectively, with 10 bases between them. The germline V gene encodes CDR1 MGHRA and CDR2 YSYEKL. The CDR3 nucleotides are TGCGCCAGCAGCCGTCTACCGGATGGAAACACCATATATTTT. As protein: CASSRLPDGNTIYF.

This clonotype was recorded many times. This chain's CDR3 is CASSLVTGGFYEQYF. The CDR3 bases are TGTGCCAGCAGCTTAGTGACAGGGGGCTTCTACGAGCAGTACTTC. The rearrangement joins TRBV7-3 to TRBJ2-7, with 10 positions matching TRBD1. CDR1 and CDR2 from the germline V gene are SGHTA and FQGTGA. V lost 2 bases, J lost 3 bases, and 4 bases stayed unmatched. The CDR3 covers 15 residues.

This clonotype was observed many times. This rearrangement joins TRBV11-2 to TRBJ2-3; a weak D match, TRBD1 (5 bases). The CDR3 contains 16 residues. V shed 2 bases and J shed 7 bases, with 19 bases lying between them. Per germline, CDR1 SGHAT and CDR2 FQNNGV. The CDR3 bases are TGTGCCAGCAGCTTACAAGACAGAGCCCCACCCTATACGCAGTATTTT. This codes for CASSLQDRAPPYTQYF.

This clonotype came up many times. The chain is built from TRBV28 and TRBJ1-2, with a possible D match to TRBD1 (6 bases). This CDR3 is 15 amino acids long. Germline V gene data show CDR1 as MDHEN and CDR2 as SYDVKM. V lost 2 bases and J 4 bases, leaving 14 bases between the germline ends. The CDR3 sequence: CASSLQSGGVYGYTF. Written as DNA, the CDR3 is TGTGCCAGCAGTTTACAGTCTGGGGGCGTCTATGGCTACACCTTC.

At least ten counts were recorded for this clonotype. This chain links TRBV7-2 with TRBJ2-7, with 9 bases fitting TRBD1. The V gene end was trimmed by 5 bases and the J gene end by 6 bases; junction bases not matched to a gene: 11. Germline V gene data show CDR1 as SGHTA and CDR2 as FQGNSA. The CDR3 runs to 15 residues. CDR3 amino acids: CASSTWTGVRGEQYF. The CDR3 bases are TGTGCCAGCAGCACCTGGACAGGGGTGCGTGGCGAGCAGTACTTC.

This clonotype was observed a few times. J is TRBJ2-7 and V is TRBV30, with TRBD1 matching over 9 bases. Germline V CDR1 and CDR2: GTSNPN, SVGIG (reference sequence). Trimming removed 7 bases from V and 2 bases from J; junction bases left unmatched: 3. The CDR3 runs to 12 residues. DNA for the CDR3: TGTGCCTTGGACAGGGGAACCTACGAGCAGTACTTC. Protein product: CALDRGTYEQYF.

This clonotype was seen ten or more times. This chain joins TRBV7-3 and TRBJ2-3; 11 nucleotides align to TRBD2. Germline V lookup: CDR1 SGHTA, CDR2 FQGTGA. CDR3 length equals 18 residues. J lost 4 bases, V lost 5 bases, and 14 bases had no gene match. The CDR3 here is CASSRFGLAGGWSDTQYF. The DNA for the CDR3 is TGTGCCAGCAGCCGATTCGGGCTAGCGGGAGGATGGTCAGATACGCAGTATTTT.

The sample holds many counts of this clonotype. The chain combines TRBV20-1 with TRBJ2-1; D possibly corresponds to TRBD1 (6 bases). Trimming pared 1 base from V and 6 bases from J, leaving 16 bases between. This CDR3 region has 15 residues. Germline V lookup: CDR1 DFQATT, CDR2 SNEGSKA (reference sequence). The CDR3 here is CSARGVPGHPNEQFF. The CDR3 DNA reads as TGCAGTGCTAGAGGCGTTCCGGGACATCCCAATGAGCAGTTCTTC.

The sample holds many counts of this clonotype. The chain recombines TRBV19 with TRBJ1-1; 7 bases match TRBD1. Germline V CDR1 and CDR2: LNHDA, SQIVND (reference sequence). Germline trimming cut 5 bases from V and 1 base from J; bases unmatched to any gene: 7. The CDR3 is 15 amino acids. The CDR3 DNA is TGTGCCAGTAGTCCGACAGGGTGGGCGAACACTGAAGCTTTCTTT. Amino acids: CASSPTGWANTEAFF. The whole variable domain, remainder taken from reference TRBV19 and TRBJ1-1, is DGGITQSPKYLFRKEGQNVTLSCEQNLNHDAMYWYRQDPGQGLRLIYYSQIVNDFQKGDIAEGYSVSREKKESFPLTVTSAQKNPTAFYLCASSPTGWANTEAFFGQGTRLTVV.

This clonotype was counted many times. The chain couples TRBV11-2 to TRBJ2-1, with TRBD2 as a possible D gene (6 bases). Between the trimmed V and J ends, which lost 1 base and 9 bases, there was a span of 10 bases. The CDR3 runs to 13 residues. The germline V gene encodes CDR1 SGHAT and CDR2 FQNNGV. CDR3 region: CASSLARGGEQFF. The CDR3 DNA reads TGTGCCAGCAGCTTAGCACGGGGAGGTGAGCAGTTCTTC. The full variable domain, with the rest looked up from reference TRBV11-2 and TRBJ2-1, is EAGVAQSPRYKIIEKRQSVAFWCNPISGHATLYWYQQILGQGPKLLIQFQNNGVVDDSQLPKDRFSAERLKGVDSTLKIQPAKLEDSAVYLCASSLARGGEQFFGPGTRLTVL.

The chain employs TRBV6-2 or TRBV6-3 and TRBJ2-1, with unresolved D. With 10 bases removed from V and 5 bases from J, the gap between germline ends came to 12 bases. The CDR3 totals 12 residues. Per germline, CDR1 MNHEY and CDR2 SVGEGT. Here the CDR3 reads CATLSWNNEQFF. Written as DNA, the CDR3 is TGTGCCACGCTATCTTGGAACAATGAGCAGTTCTTC.